This T cell receptor (beta chain) appears in the sequencing data of a study of blood T cell repertoires in COVID-19. Germline V gives CDR1 LGHDT, CDR2 YNNKEL (reference sequence). Trimming cost V 4 bases and J 1 base, with 10 bases left between them. The CDR3 length is 14 residues. Original processing methods: Counts of nucleated cells, estimated from reference gene primer amplification, were obtained. TCRdb's table, derived via immunoSEQ multiplex PCR, lists solely in-frame clones and lacks some. Clone size and the V and J calls come from that table; the DNA yielded D and trimming. The repertoire includes around 300,000 clones, 75% to 90% of them detected once, and around 13% sits in the top ten.

This chain joins TRBV3-1 (or the pseudogene TRBV3-2) and TRBJ1-1; D possibly corresponds to TRBD1 (5 bases). The sample taken for sequencing was peripheral blood. The source is a woman aged 70-85 years with COVID-19, enrolled during active disease. Here the CDR3 DNA reads TGTGCCAGCAGCCCCAGACAGCAGAACACTGAAGCTTTCTTT. This translates into CASSPRQQNTEAFF.